The 18 T cell receptor beta chains below come from one sample, sequenced in a study of T-cell reconstitution after alpha-beta-depleted transplantation in children. Preparation of the TCRbeta library used unique molecular identifiers. MiXCR was run by TCRdb on the PCR reads, yielding one entry per CDR3 protein. The table has a few hundred thousand distinct CDR3 sequences, about a sixth seen once. Sequenced material: PBMCs, mostly from graft donor cells, taken 360 days after TCRalphabeta/CD19-depleted stem cell transplant. These receptors all stem from a boy under two years old who had a stem cell transplant for Wiskott-Aldrich syndrome, so the T cells may come from the graft donor.

The chain joins TRBV24-1 to TRBJ2-1; TRBD2 agrees at 10 bases. This CDR3 has 18 residues. Germline V CDR1 and CDR2: KGHDR, SFDVKD. V was clipped by 9 bases and J by 7 bases; unmatched bases: 20. In DNA form, the CDR3 reads TGTGCCACCGCCCGAGGAGCGGGAGGGTTAAAACGGGATAATGAGCAGTTCTTC. This sequence encodes CATARGAGGLKRDNEQFF.

The V call is TRBV5-1, the J call TRBJ2-5; TRBD1 is a possible D gene (6 bases). Trimming cost V 2 bases and J 1 base, with 15 bases left between them. The CDR3 length is 16 residues. CDR1 and CDR2 from the germline V gene are SGHRS and YFSETQ. The CDR3 DNA reads TGCGCCAGCAGCTTTCGCAGGGGCCCTTTCCAAGAGACCCAGTACTTC. It encodes CASSFRRGPFQETQYF.

J is TRBJ2-7 and V is TRBV7-9, with D possibly matching TRBD1 (5 bases). There are 12 residues in the CDR3. Germline V gene lookup returns CDR1 SEHNR and CDR2 FQNEAQ (reference sequence). The V end was cut by 5 bases, the J end by 7 bases, with 12 bases between. CDR3 amino acids: CASSLRVGEQYF. Written as DNA, the CDR3 is TGTGCCAGCAGCCTCAGGGTTGGGGAGCAGTACTTC. Together with reference TRBV7-9 and TRBJ2-7, the CDR3 gives the full variable domain: DTGVSQNPRHKITKRGQNVTFRCDPISEHNRLYWYRQTLGQGPEFLTYFQNEAQLEKSRLLSDRFSAERPKGSFSTLEIQRTEQGDSAMYLCASSLRVGEQYFGPGTRLTVT.

The chain employs TRBV7-9 and TRBJ2-1; TRBD1 matches at 7 bases. Germline V gives CDR1 SEHNR, CDR2 FQNEAQ (reference sequence). The CDR3 spans 14 residues. Trimming at V came to 5 bases and at J to 2 bases, leaving 3 bases not matched to a gene. The CDR3 loop reads CASSQTGPYNEQFF. The CDR3 coding sequence is TGTGCCAGCAGCCAGACAGGGCCCTACAATGAGCAGTTCTTC.

The table lists this clonotype with a few counts. The CDR3 DNA reads as TGCAGCGTTGAAGATCAGGGAGTGCCAGGGCCCCAGCATTTT. This encodes CSVEDQGVPGPQHF. The V gene is TRBV29-1, the J gene TRBJ1-5; TRBD1 is a possible D gene (5 bases). V was shortened by 0 bases and J by 9 bases, with 15 bases between the two germline ends. This CDR3 contains 14 residues. Germline V CDR1 and CDR2: SQVTM, ANQGSEA.

This clonotype was observed many times. The rearrangement uses TRBV4-1 and TRBJ2-3; possible D gene TRBD2, 6 bases. Trimming removed 3 bases from V and 9 bases from J, with 16 bases in between. Germline loops: CDR1 MGHRA, CDR2 YSYEKL. This CDR3 has 14 amino acids. CDR3 residues: CASSHRVPGATQYF. DNA for the CDR3: TGCGCCAGCAGCCATCGAGTACCGGGAGCGACGCAGTATTTT.

This clonotype has only a few counts. The chain combines TRBV9 with TRBJ2-7; 10 bases line up with TRBD2. The CDR3 sequence is 16 residues long. The germline CDR1 and CDR2 sequences are SGDLS and YYNGEE. V shed 3 bases, J shed 0 bases, and the junction held 6 bases outside the gene matches. CDR3 sequence (DNA): TGTGCCAGCAGCGCCCTCGGGACTAGCGTCTCCTACGAGCAGTACTTC. Amino acids: CASSALGTSVSYEQYF. The full variable domain, with the rest looked up from reference TRBV9 and TRBJ2-7, is DSGVTQTPKHLITATGQRVTLRCSPRSGDLSVYWYQQSLDQGLQFLIQYYNGEERAKGNILERFSAQQFPDLHSELNLSSLELGDSALYFCASSALGTSVSYEQYFGPGTRLTVT.

This clonotype was counted ten times or more. The J gene is TRBJ2-1, the V gene TRBV5-6; 8 nucleotides match TRBD2. The CDR3 covers 17 residues. CDR1 and CDR2 from the germline V gene are SGHDT and YYEEEE. V shed 6 bases, J shed 3 bases, and the junction held 14 bases outside the gene matches. This CDR3 is CASTPGSGSSNYNEQFF. DNA of the CDR3: TGTGCCAGCACCCCAGGGAGCGGGAGCTCAAACTACAATGAGCAGTTCTTC.

A few counts support this clonotype. The gene calls are TRBV5-1 and TRBJ2-1; D could derive from TRBD1 or TRBD2 (5 bases each). V was clipped by 2 bases and J by 0 bases, with 12 bases between them. The CDR3 has 16 residues. Germline-derived CDR1 and CDR2 are SGHRS and YFSETQ. CDR3: CASSFSVGDSYNEQFF. The CDR3 nucleotides read TGCGCCAGCAGCTTCTCCGTGGGGGACTCCTACAATGAGCAGTTCTTC.

The rearrangement links TRBV5-1 to TRBJ1-6; D ambiguous. Per germline, CDR1 SGHRS and CDR2 YFSETQ. The CDR3 is 13 amino acids. The germline V and J ends were trimmed by 2 bases and 5 bases, with 5 bases remaining between them. The CDR3: CASSFQDNSPLHF. CDR3 nucleotides: TGCGCCAGCAGCTTCCAAGATAATTCACCCCTCCACTTT.

This chain links TRBV20-1 with TRBJ2-1; 13 bases fit TRBD2. J was trimmed by 9 bases and V by 6 bases; bases with no gene match: 8. The CDR3 runs to 14 residues. The germline CDR1 and CDR2 sequences are DFQATT and SNEGSKA (reference sequence). In nucleotides, the CDR3 is TGCAGTGCCCTACTAGCGGGAGGGCCAATTGAGCAGTTCTTC. This encodes CSALLAGGPIEQFF.

The chain is built from TRBV4-2 and TRBJ1-5, with D perhaps TRBD1 (6 bases). The germline gives CDR1 LGHNA, CDR2 YNFKEQ. This CDR3 spans 14 amino acids. The germline V and J ends were trimmed by 0 bases and 5 bases, with 8 bases remaining between them. The CDR3 region is CASSQDTGYQPQHF. The CDR3 DNA is TGTGCCAGCAGCCAAGATACAGGGTATCAGCCCCAGCATTTT.

The rearrangement links TRBV5-4 to TRBJ2-1; no definite D call. Per germline, CDR1 SGHNT and CDR2 YYREEE (reference sequence). Trimming stripped 2 bases from V and 7 bases from J, with 10 bases between. The CDR3 runs to 13 residues. CDR3 sequence: CASSFLGYNEQFF. In DNA form, the CDR3 reads TGTGCCAGCAGCTTCCTCGGGTATAATGAGCAGTTCTTC.

The sample holds a few counts of this clonotype. The chain uses TRBV6-6 and TRBJ2-1; 8 nucleotides match TRBD2. The CDR3 spans 13 residues. Germline CDR1 and CDR2: MNHNY and SVGAGI (reference sequence). The trim removed 8 bases at V and 6 bases at J, leaving 6 bases unmatched. CDR3 residues: CASGTSKVNEQFF. CDR3 sequence (DNA): TGTGCCAGCGGGACTAGTAAGGTCAATGAGCAGTTCTTC.

This clonotype has just a few counts. The V and J genes are TRBV4-1 and TRBJ2-1, with 7 nucleotides matching TRBD2. The CDR3 consists of 16 residues. The germline CDR1 and CDR2 sequences are MGHRA and YSYEKL. Losses at the gene ends were 6 bases for V and 7 bases for J; bases not matched to a gene: 15. CDR3 protein: CASRDVGGGSRNEQFF. In nucleotides, the CDR3 is TGCGCCAGCAGAGACGTTGGGGGGGGGTCTAGAAATGAGCAGTTCTTC.

The chain joins TRBV20-1 to TRBJ2-1, with D hard to call. The CDR3 consists of 12 residues. The ends were cut back, 4 bases at V and 3 bases at J, with 7 bases in the middle. In germline, CDR1 is DFQATT, CDR2 SNEGSKA (reference sequence). The CDR3 reads CSAMGGYNEQFF. DNA of the CDR3: TGCAGTGCTATGGGTGGCTACAATGAGCAGTTCTTC.

This rearrangement joins TRBV11-2 to TRBJ2-1, with 14 nucleotides matching TRBD2. The V and J ends lost 3 bases and 0 bases, in that order; junction bases with no gene match: 4. In germline, CDR1 is SGHAT, CDR2 FQNNGV. The CDR3 contains 18 residues. CDR3 amino acids: CASSFRLAGGLSYNEQFF. CDR3 in DNA: TGTGCCAGCAGCTTCAGACTAGCGGGGGGGCTCTCCTACAATGAGCAGTTCTTC.

This clonotype was seen many times. The genes are TRBV29-1 and TRBJ2-1; 10 positions match TRBD2. Germline CDR1 reads SQVTM; CDR2 reads ANQGSEA. This CDR3 spans 15 amino acids. Germline trimming cut 5 bases from V and 4 bases from J; bases unmatched to any gene: 8. The CDR3 protein is CSVPGTSVLYNEQFF. The CDR3 nucleotides are TGCAGCGTTCCCGGGACTAGCGTCCTTTACAATGAGCAGTTCTTC.